The 3 T cell receptor beta chains below were found in one sample sequenced in a study of control samples from healthy donors and cancer patients. TCRdb's copy holds only in-frame clones and misses some; the assay was immunoSEQ multiplex PCR. The table has 120,000 or so clones, roughly 92% seen once. Specimen: PBMCs. These receptors all come from a man aged 80 or over with head and neck cancer.

This clone has just a few counts. V gene TRBV12-5 combines with J gene TRBJ2-2; 11 nucleotides line up with TRBD1. Per germline, CDR1 LGHNT and CDR2 FRNRAP. This CDR3 is built from 15 residues. The J segment lost 5 bases and the V segment lost 4 bases, leaving 3 bases of the junction unmatched. The CDR3 region is CASGWGTGGTGELFF. CDR3 sequence (DNA): TGTGCTAGTGGTTGGGGGACAGGGGGGACCGGGGAGCTGTTTTTT.

V gene TRBV30 combines with J gene TRBJ1-2; no firm D call. CDR3 length: 14 residues. V dropped 5 bases and J dropped 2 bases, with 15 bases sitting between them. CDR1 is GTSNPN, CDR2 SVGIG, per germline (reference sequence). CDR3 sequence reads: CAWGKRRLNYGYTF. In nucleotides, the CDR3 is TGTGCCTGGGGTAAGAGACGGCTCAACTATGGCTACACCTTC.

The chain combines TRBV5-1 with TRBJ2-3; D is ambiguous. Germline CDR1 is SGHRS and CDR2 is YFSETQ. Trimming pared 4 bases from V and 0 bases from J, leaving 12 bases between. CDR3 length: 15 residues. The CDR3 loop reads CASSPGGDSTDTQYF. The CDR3 DNA is TGCGCCAGCAGCCCAGGTGGGGATAGCACAGATACGCAGTATTTT.